This T cell receptor beta chain was obtained from a study of OX40 agonist ivuxolimab in advanced cancers. Broader study findings: There were also nonresponders showing low normalized T-cell clonal expansion.

Using immunoSEQ multiplex PCR, the repertoire was profiled, and TCRdb retains in-frame clones only, with some absent. The sample yields 45,000 to 50,000 clones, approximately 89% seen once. This clone was observed once. The antigen is unknown. Per germline, CDR1 SGDLS and CDR2 YYNGEE. The CDR3 consists of 14 residues. V was pared by 0 bases and J by 3 bases, with 10 bases between. Blood samples were obtained at baseline, cycle 4 day 1, and cycle 7 day 1. This sequence joins TRBV9 and TRBJ2-7, with a tentative D call TRBD2 (6 bases). This sequence was found in an adult with an advanced solid tumor such as melanoma, head and neck, liver or kidney cancer. The starting material was CD4+ or CD8+ T cells sorted from blood, obtained in a trial of the OX40 agonist ivuxolimab. This CDR3 reads CASSVGGRSYEQYF. CDR3 sequence (DNA): TGTGCCAGCAGCGTAGGAGGGAGGAGCTACGAGCAGTACTTC.